This paragraph reports one T cell receptor beta chain. Its matching antigen is unknown. This sample is part of a study of cytotoxic CD8 clonotypes in ibrutinib-treated CLL. Study-wide context: Partial responses totalled roughly 24 and complete responses 2; after median around 72 months, about 14 remained remitted and around twelve progressed. Response sampling took place at median approximately 11 months of treatment, range 6 to 36.

Losses at the gene ends were 6 bases for V and 2 bases for J; bases not matched to a gene: 10. In germline, CDR1 is LNHDA, CDR2 SQIVND (reference sequence). The CDR3 runs 15 residues. Study-level findings and limits: Whereas clonality rose at ibrutinib response, it declined toward baseline at progression.

Produced via immunoSEQ multiplex PCR; TCRdb's table is partial and in-frame only. The sample lists under 150,000 clones; under 95% were seen once. This chain joins TRBV19 and TRBJ2-7, with 7 positions matching TRBD2. This material consisted of PBMCs, taken after 12 months of ibrutinib treatment. The receptor was isolated from a human donor with chronic lymphocytic leukemia. The CDR3 protein is CASSPSSAGAYEQYF. The DNA for the CDR3 is TGTGCCAGTAGCCCTTCTTCCGCGGGGGCCTACGAGCAGTACTTC. Variable domain in full (rest from reference TRBV19 and TRBJ2-7): DGGITQSPKYLFRKEGQNVTLSCEQNLNHDAMYWYRQDPGQGLRLIYYSQIVNDFQKGDIAEGYSVSREKKESFPLTVTSAQKNPTAFYLCASSPSSAGAYEQYFGPGTRLTVT.